The rows below give T cell receptor beta chains drawn from one sample of a study of blood T cells in healthy people across ages. TCRdb processed the 5' RACE reads anew with MiXCR; each CDR3 protein has one entry. This sample has more than 650,000 distinct CDR3 sequences, with around a fifth found just once. Sequenced input: blood. The receptors here all came from a man aged 65 to 85 in good health. Each CDR3 is given with its conserved first and last residue. Fields, in order: clone size, J gene, D gene, V gene, CDR3 protein, CDR3 DNA. A D gene is named only where the DNA matches it firmly. Clone size is stated in some rows and not others, as once, few, many or a class when expanded.

>few|TRBJ1-4|-|TRBV2
CASSKAGNGEKLFF
TGTGCCAGCAGTAAAGCAGGGAATGGAGAAAAACTGTTTTTT
>-|TRBJ2-2|-|TRBV10-3
CASEENANTGELFF
TGTGCCTCCGAGGAGAACGCGAACACCGGGGAGCTGTTTTTT
>few|TRBJ1-1|-|TRBV5-1
CASSLAPGTRLSEAFF
TGCGCCAGCAGCTTGGCCCCAGGAACCCGGCTATCTGAAGCTTTCTTT
>-|TRBJ2-5|-|TRBV7-6
CASSANEGETQYF
TGTGCCAGCAGCGCAAATGAGGGGGAGACCCAGTACTTC
>-|TRBJ2-1|TRBD2|TRBV20-1
CSGLTSGGWDEQFF
TGCAGTGGACTGACTAGCGGGGGGTGGGATGAGCAGTTCTTC
>-|TRBJ2-1|-|TRBV7-8
CASSFSGYYNEQFF
TGTGCCAGCAGCTTTTCGGGCTACTACAATGAGCAGTTCTTC
>-|TRBJ2-3|TRBD1|TRBV5-1
CASNLTGGPDTQYF
TGCGCCAGCAACTTGACAGGGGGGCCAGATACGCAGTATTTT
>-|TRBJ1-4|-|TRBV5-1
CASSLGSRNEKLFF
TGCGCCAGCAGCTTGGGGTCCCGCAATGAAAAACTGTTTTTT
>few|TRBJ2-1|-|TRBV29-1
CSVESQGKNEQFF
TGCAGCGTTGAGTCTCAGGGAAAAAATGAGCAGTTCTTC
>few|TRBJ2-3|TRBD2|TRBV27
CASTTKASGGGDTQYF
TGTGCCAGCACCACCAAGGCTAGCGGGGGGGGAGATACGCAGTATTTT
>-|TRBJ2-5|-|TRBV29-1
CSVDGTPTQETQYF
TGCAGCGTTGACGGGACCCCGACTCAAGAGACCCAGTACTTC
>few|TRBJ2-5|TRBD1|TRBV12-3/TRBV12-4
CASTMGQKETQYF
TGTGCCAGCACCATGGGACAGAAAGAGACCCAGTACTTC
>few|TRBJ2-3|-|TRBV12-3/TRBV12-4
CASSLDSLSTDTQYF
TGTGCCAGCAGTCTGGACAGTCTTAGCACAGATACGCAGTATTTT
>many|TRBJ2-3|-|TRBV11-3
CASSLDNRDTDTQYF
TGTGCCAGCAGCTTAGATAACAGGGACACAGATACGCAGTATTTT
>-|TRBJ2-2|TRBD1|TRBV18
CASSPSGQTANTGELFF
TGTGCCAGCTCACCATCGGGACAGACCGCGAACACCGGGGAGCTGTTTTTT
>-|TRBJ2-5|TRBD1|TRBV2
CATTGGRGKTQYF
TGTGCCACGACAGGGGGCAGGGGCAAGACCCAGTACTTC
>-|TRBJ2-7|-|TRBV6-1
CASRGPGSLEQYF
TGTGCCAGCAGAGGGCCAGGGTCCCTCGAGCAGTACTTC
>few|TRBJ2-5|TRBD2|TRBV5-6
CASSFRLAGGLQETQYF
TGTGCCAGCAGCTTTAGACTAGCGGGAGGCCTCCAAGAGACCCAGTACTTC
>-|TRBJ2-3|-|TRBV7-3
CASSITLAPTDTQYF
TGTGCCAGCAGCATTACTTTAGCGCCGACAGATACGCAGTATTTT
>-|TRBJ2-5|-|TRBV10-3
CATTQQGLGETQYF
TGTGCCACCACCCAACAGGGCTTAGGGGAGACCCAGTACTTC
>few|TRBJ2-1|TRBD2|TRBV20-1
CSGLEITSGRDEQFF
TGCAGTGGTCTAGAGATAACTAGCGGGAGGGATGAGCAGTTCTTC
>-|TRBJ2-5|-|TRBV6-2/TRBV6-3
CASSVIPGTQYF
TGTGCCAGCAGTGTCATACCCGGGACCCAGTACTTC
>many|TRBJ2-1|-|TRBV3-1
CASSQSAYNEQFF
TGTGCCAGCAGCCAATCAGCCTACAATGAGCAGTTCTTC
>-|TRBJ2-1|-|TRBV12-3/TRBV12-4
CASSFSSRGFDEQLF
TGTGCCAGCAGTTTCTCGAGTCGAGGGTTCGATGAGCAGCTCTTC
>-|TRBJ2-1|TRBD2|TRBV20-1
CSVTSGGYNEQFF
TGCAGTGTTACTAGCGGGGGATACAATGAGCAGTTCTTC
>-|TRBJ1-4|-|TRBV7-9
CASSFREVNEKLFF
TGTGCCAGCAGCTTTCGGGAGGTCAATGAAAAACTGTTTTTT
>few|TRBJ1-1|-|TRBV10-3
CAIGRESTEAFF
TGTGCCATCGGGAGGGAGTCCACTGAAGCTTTCTTT
>-|TRBJ2-1|TRBD2|TRBV11-2
CASSLRAGGGNEQFF
TGTGCCAGCAGCTTACGAGCGGGAGGAGGCAATGAGCAGTTCTTC
>-|TRBJ2-7|-|TRBV11-2
CASSYRNPTGFFEQYF
TGTGCCAGCAGCTACCGGAATCCGACAGGTTTCTTCGAGCAGTACTTC
>many|TRBJ2-3|TRBD2|TRBV7-2
CASSLSGLAADTQYF
TGTGCCAGCAGCTTATCGGGACTAGCTGCAGATACGCAGTATTTT
>-|TRBJ1-1|TRBD1|TRBV5-1
CASSLGGQGVTEAFF
TGCGCCAGCAGCTTGGGGGGACAGGGAGTCACTGAAGCTTTCTTT
>few|TRBJ2-3|TRBD1|TRBV6-2/TRBV6-3
CASSYSGTGWPDTQYF
TGTGCCAGCAGTTACTCGGGGACAGGGTGGCCAGATACGCAGTATTTT
>few|TRBJ2-1|TRBD2|TRBV4-2
CASSQEGTSGVNNEQFF
TGTGCCAGCAGCCAAGAAGGGACTAGCGGAGTAAACAATGAGCAGTTCTTC
>-|TRBJ2-1|-|TRBV5-1
CASGLSGGSYNEQFF
TGCGCCAGCGGCCTATCTGGGGGCTCCTACAATGAGCAGTTCTTC
>-|TRBJ2-5|-|TRBV7-2
CVSSLDGFPETQYF
TGTGTCAGCAGCTTAGATGGGTTTCCAGAGACCCAGTACTTC
>few|TRBJ2-3|-|TRBV5-1
CASSLQGTITDTQYF
TGCGCCAGCAGCCTACAGGGTACGATCACAGATACGCAGTATTTT
>-|TRBJ1-5|-|TRBV20-1
CSARPVAGGGGPQHF
TGCAGTGCTAGACCGGTCGCGGGTGGGGGGGGACCCCAGCATTTT
>few|TRBJ1-1|-|TRBV12-3/TRBV12-4
CASKQVTEAFF
TGTGCCAGCAAGCAGGTTACTGAAGCTTTCTTT
>few|TRBJ2-3|-|TRBV3-1
CASSQDLGTITDTQYF
TGTGCCAGCAGCCAAGATCTCGGGACAATCACAGATACGCAGTATTTT
>few|TRBJ2-1|-|TRBV18
CASSPMRNEQFF
TGTGCCAGCTCTCCGATGCGTAATGAGCAGTTCTTC
>-|TRBJ2-3|-|TRBV20-1
CSASRGRSTDTQYF
TGCAGTGCCAGTAGGGGACGGAGCACAGATACGCAGTATTTT
>-|TRBJ2-3|-|TRBV13
CASSSQDEMADTQYF
TGTGCCAGCAGCTCCCAGGACGAGATGGCAGATACGCAGTATTTT
>-|TRBJ2-5|TRBD2|TRBV28
CASLSTTSGGVETQYF
TGTGCCAGCCTATCGACAACTAGCGGTGGGGTCGAGACCCAGTACTTC
>-|TRBJ2-4|-|TRBV6-1
CASSKRPGDWDIQYF
TGTGCCAGCAGTAAACGACCGGGGGATTGGGACATTCAGTACTTC
>few|TRBJ2-1|-|TRBV2
CASSDFGEQFF
TGTGCCAGCAGTGACTTTGGTGAGCAGTTCTTC
>few|TRBJ2-7|TRBD1|TRBV6-5
CARRTGLTYEQYF
TGTGCCAGAAGGACAGGGCTAACCTACGAGCAGTACTTC
>few|TRBJ2-1|TRBD2|TRBV13
CASKVGLAGYNEQFF
TGTGCCAGCAAGGTCGGACTAGCGGGGTACAATGAGCAGTTCTTC
>many|TRBJ1-5|-|TRBV7-9
CASSQNSNQPQHF
TGTGCCAGCAGCCAAAATAGCAATCAGCCCCAGCATTTT
>-|TRBJ1-1|-|TRBV10-3
CAISESEVEAFF
TGTGCCATCAGTGAGTCGGAGGTTGAAGCTTTCTTT
>few|TRBJ2-3|-|TRBV29-1
CSVERGVDTQYF
TGCAGCGTTGAGCGAGGGGTAGATACGCAGTATTTT
>-|TRBJ2-5|-|TRBV28
CASSSGTKGTQYF
TGTGCCAGCAGTTCAGGTACCAAAGGGACCCAGTACTTC
>-|TRBJ1-2|TRBD1|TRBV12-3/TRBV12-4
CASNAQGASNYGYTF
TGTGCCAGCAATGCACAGGGGGCCTCCAACTATGGCTACACCTTC
>few|TRBJ2-1|TRBD2|TRBV7-2
CASRSSGRAGNEQFF
TGTGCCAGCAGGTCTAGCGGGAGGGCCGGGAATGAGCAGTTCTTC
>-|TRBJ1-4|-|TRBV7-9
CASSVDSWNKLFF
TGTGCCAGCAGCGTGGACAGTTGGAACAAACTGTTTTTT
>-|TRBJ1-4|-|TRBV29-1
CSVMGEVATNEKLFF
TGCAGCGTGATGGGGGAGGTGGCAACTAATGAAAAACTGTTTTTT